This T cell receptor (beta chain) was captured in a study of T cell changes during pregnancy in multiple sclerosis. Per germline, CDR1 SGHNT and CDR2 YYREEE (reference sequence). With 1 base removed from V and 7 bases from J, the gap between germline ends came to 17 bases. The CDR3 spans 15 residues. TCRdb's copy holds only in-frame clones and misses some; the assay was immunoSEQ multiplex PCR. The table shows roughly 35,000 clones, with around 92% occurring only once. Specimen: PBMCs (not recorded whether the cells were cultured). The sequence came from a female donor with multiple sclerosis, enrolled in a pregnancy study. This chain uses TRBV5-4 with TRBJ1-1, with D perhaps matching TRBD1 (5 bases). This chain's CDR3 is CASSLRAGGSDEAFF. CDR3 nucleotide sequence: TGTGCCAGCAGCTTGAGGGCGGGGGGGAGTGATGAAGCTTTCTTT.